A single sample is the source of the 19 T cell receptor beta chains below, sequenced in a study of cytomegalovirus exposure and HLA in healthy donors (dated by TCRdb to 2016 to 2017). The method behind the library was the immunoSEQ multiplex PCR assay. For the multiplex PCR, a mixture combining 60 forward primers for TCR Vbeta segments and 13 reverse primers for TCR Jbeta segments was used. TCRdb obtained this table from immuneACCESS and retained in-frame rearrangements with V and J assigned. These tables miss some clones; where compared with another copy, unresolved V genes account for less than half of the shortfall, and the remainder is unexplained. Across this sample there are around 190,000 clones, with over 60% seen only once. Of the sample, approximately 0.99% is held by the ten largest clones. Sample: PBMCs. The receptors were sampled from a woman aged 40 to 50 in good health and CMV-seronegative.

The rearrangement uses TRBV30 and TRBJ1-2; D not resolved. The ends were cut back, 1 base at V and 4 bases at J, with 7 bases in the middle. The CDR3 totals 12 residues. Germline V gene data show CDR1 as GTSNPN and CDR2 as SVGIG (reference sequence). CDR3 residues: CAWSAGTYGYTF. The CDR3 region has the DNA TGTGCCTGGAGTGCAGGAACCTATGGCTACACCTTC.

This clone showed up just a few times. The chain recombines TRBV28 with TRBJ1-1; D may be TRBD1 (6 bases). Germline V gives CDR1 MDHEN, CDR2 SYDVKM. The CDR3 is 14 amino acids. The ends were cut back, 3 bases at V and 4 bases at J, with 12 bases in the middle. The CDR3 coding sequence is TGTGCCAGCAGTTTGGGGGCCCGCTTCACTGAAGCTTTCTTT. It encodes CASSLGARFTEAFF. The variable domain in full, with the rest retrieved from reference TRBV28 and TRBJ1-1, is DVKVTQSSRYLVKRTGEKVFLECVQDMDHENMFWYRQDPGLGLRLIYFSYDVKMKEKGDIPEGYSVSREKKERFSLILESASTNQTSMYLCASSLGARFTEAFFGQGTRLTVV.

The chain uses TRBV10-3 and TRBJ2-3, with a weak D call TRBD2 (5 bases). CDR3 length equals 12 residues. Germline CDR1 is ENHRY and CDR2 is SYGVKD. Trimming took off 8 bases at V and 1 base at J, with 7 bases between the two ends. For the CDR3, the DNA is TGTGCCATCTCCGGGGGCACAGATACGCAGTATTTT. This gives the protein CAISGGTDTQYF.

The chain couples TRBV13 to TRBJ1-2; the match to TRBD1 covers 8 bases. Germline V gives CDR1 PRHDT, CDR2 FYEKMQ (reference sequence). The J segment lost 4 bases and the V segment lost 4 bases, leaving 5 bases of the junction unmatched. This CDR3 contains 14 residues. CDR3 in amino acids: CASSSGGASYGYTF. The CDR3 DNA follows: TGTGCCAGCAGCTCAGGGGGCGCAAGCTATGGCTACACCTTC.

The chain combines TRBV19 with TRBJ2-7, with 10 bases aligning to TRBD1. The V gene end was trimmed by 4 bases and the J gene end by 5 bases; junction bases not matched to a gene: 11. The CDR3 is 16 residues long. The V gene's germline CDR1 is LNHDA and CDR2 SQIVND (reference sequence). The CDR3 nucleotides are TGTGCCAGTAGTAGAGCTCCGGGACAGGGGACAAACGAGCAGTACTTC. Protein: CASSRAPGQGTNEQYF.

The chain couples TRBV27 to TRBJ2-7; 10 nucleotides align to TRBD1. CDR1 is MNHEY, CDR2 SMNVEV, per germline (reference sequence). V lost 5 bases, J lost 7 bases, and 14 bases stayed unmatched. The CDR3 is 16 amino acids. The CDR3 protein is CASSLRRDRGFWEQYF. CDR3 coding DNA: TGTGCCAGCAGTCTCCGCCGGGACAGGGGATTTTGGGAGCAGTACTTC.

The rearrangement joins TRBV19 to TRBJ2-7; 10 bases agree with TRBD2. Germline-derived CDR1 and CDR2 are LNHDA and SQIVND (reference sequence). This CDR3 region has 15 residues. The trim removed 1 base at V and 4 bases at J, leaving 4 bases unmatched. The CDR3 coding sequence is TGTGCCAGTAGTATAGGGGGACTAGCGCGATACGAGCAGTACTTC. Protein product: CASSIGGLARYEQYF.

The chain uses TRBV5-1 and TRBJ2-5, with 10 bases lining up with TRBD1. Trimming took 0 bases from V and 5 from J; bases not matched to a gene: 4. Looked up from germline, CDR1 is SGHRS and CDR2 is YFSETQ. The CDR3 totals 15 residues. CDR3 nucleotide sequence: TGCGCCAGCAGCTTGGGTGACAGGGGGCTGGAGACCCAGTACTTC. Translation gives CASSLGDRGLETQYF.

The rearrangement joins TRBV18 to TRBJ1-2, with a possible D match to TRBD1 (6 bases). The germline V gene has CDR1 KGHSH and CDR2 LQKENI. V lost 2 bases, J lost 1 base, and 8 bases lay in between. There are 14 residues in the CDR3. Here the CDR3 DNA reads TGTGCCAGCTCACCAGAGGGGGTTAACTATGGCTACACCTTC. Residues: CASSPEGVNYGYTF.

The CDR3 loop is CASSGPQGDTQYF. CDR3 nucleotides: TGTGCCAGCAGCGGCCCACAGGGGGATACGCAGTATTTT. The chain uses TRBV9 and TRBJ2-3; 7 nucleotides line up with TRBD1. Trimming at V came to 3 bases and at J to 6 bases, leaving 4 bases not matched to a gene. Germline V gives CDR1 SGDLS, CDR2 YYNGEE. The CDR3 runs 13 residues.

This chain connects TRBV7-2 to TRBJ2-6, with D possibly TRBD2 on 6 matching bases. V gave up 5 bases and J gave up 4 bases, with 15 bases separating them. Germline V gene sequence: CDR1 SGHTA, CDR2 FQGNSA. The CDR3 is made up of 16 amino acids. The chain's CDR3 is CASSTSPMGGANVLTF. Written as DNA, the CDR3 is TGTGCCAGCAGCACTAGCCCCATGGGGGGGGCCAACGTCCTGACTTTC.

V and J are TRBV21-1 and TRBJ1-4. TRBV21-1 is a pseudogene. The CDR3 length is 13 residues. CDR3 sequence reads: CASKYRVEEKLFF. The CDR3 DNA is TGTGCCAGCAAGTACCGGGTCGAGGAAAAACTGTTTTTT.

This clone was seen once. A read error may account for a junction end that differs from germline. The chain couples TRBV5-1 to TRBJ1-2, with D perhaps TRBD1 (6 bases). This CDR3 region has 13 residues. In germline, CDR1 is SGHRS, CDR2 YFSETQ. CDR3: CASSPSGEYVYTF. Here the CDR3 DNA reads TGCGCCAGCAGCCCTTCAGGGGAGTATGTCTACACCTTC.

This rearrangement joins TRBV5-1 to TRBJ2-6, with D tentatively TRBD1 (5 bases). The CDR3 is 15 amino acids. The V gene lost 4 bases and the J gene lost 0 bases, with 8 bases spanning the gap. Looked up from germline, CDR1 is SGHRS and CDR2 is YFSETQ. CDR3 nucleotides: TGCGCCAGCAGCCCAGGGTCCTCTGGGGCCAACGTCCTGACTTTC. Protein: CASSPGSSGANVLTF.

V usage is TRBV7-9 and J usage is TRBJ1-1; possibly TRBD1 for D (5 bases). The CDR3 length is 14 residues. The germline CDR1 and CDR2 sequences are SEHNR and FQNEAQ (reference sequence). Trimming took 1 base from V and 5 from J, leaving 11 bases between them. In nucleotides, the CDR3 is TGTGCCAGCAGCTTAGGGGCAGGGAGGACTGAAGCTTTCTTT. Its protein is CASSLGAGRTEAFF.

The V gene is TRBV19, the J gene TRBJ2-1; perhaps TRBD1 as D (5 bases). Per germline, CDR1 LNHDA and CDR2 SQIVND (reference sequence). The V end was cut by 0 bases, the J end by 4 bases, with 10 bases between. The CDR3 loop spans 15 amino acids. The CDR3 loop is CASSIEPPGYNEQFF. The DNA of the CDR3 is TGTGCCAGTAGTATAGAACCACCAGGGTACAATGAGCAGTTCTTC.

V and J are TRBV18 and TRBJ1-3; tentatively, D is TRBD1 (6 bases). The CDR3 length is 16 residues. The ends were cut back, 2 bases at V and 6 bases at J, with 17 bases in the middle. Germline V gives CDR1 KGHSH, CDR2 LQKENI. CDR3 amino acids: CASSPGAAGAANTIYF. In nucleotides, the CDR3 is TGTGCCAGCTCACCAGGGGCGGCAGGGGCGGCAAACACCATATATTTT.

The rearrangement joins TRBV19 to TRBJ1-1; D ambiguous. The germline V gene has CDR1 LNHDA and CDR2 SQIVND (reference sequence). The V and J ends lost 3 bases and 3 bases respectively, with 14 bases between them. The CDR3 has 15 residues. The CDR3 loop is CASSMRGLGDTEAFF. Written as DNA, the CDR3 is TGTGCCAGTAGTATGCGAGGCCTCGGGGACACTGAAGCTTTCTTT.

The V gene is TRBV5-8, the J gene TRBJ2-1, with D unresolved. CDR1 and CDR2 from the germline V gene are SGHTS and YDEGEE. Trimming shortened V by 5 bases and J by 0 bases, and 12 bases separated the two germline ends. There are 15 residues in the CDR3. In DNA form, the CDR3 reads TGTGCCAGCAGTCCCCCTATTCCCTCCTACAATGAGCAGTTCTTC. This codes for CASSPPIPSYNEQFF.